This T cell receptor beta chain was observed in a study of beta chain features in type 1 diabetes. Isolated RNA was reverse transcribed in full, so expressed TCRB transcripts were sequenced. Measured with immunoSEQ multiplex PCR; TCRdb has only the in-frame clones, and not every one. The sample consists of 120,000 or so clones, 15% to 20% of them appearing once. Study results and caveats: Patients with Type 1 diabetes showed moderately but significantly shorter TCRB CDR3s in all four CD4+ subsets.

This clone was found once. What it binds is unknown. A heparinised blood draw that averaged about 120 mL was obtained once from each donor. Naive, central memory, regulatory and stem cell-like memory cells within the CD4+ compartment were sorted using CD45RO/CCR7/CD25/CD127/CD95/CD27. Sorted populations all had greater than 95% purity. The specimen was central memory CD4+ T cells from blood. The sequence was obtained from a man younger than 35 with type 1 diabetes.

CDR3 in amino acids: CASSLQGGPDTQYF. In nucleotides, the CDR3 is TGCGCCAGCAGCCTACAGGGAGGACCAGATACGCAGTATTTT. The V call is TRBV4-1, the J call TRBJ2-3, with D perhaps TRBD1 or TRBD2 (6 bases each). This CDR3 comprises 14 residues. V was pared by 4 bases and J by 4 bases, with 12 bases between. Germline V CDR1 and CDR2: MGHRA, YSYEKL.